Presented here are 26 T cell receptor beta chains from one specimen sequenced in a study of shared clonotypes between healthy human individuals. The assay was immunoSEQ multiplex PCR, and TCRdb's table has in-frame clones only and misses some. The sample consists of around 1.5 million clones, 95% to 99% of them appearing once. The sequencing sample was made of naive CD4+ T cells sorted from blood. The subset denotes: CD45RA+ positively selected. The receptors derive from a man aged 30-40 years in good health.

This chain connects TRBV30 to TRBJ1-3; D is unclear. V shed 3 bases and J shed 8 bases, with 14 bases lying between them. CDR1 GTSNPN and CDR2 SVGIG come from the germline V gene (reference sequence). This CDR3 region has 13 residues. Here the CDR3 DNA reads TGTGCCTGGAGCGGGAGAGGTGTATACACCATATATTTT. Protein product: CAWSGRGVYTIYF. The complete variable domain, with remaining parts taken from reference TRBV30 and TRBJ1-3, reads SQTIHQWPATLVQPVGSPLSLECTVEGTSNPNLYWYRQAAGRGLQLLFYSVGIGQISSEVPQNLSASRPQDRQFILSSKKLLLSDSGFYLCAWSGRGVYTIYFGEGSWLTVV.

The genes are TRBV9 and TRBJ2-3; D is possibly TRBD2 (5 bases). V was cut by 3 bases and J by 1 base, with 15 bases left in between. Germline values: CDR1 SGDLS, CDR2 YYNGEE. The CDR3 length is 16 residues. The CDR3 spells CASSAHMDLRTDTQYF. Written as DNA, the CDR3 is TGTGCCAGCAGCGCCCACATGGACTTGCGCACAGATACGCAGTATTTT. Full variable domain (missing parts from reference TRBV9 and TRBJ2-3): DSGVTQTPKHLITATGQRVTLRCSPRSGDLSVYWYQQSLDQGLQFLIQYYNGEERAKGNILERFSAQQFPDLHSELNLSSLELGDSALYFCASSAHMDLRTDTQYFGPGTRLTVL.

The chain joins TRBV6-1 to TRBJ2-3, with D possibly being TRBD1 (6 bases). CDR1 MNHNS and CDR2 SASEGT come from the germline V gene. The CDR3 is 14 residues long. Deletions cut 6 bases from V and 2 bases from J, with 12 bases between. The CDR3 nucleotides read TGTGCCAGCAGCAGGGGTCGCGTCACAGATACGCAGTATTTT. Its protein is CASSRGRVTDTQYF.

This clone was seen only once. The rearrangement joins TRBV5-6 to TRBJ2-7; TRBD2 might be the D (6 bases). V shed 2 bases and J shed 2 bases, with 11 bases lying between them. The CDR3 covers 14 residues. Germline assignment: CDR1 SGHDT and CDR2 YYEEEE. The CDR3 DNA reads TGTGCCAGCAGCTTTCGGGGGACCACCTACGAGCAGTACTTC. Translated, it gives CASSFRGTTYEQYF.

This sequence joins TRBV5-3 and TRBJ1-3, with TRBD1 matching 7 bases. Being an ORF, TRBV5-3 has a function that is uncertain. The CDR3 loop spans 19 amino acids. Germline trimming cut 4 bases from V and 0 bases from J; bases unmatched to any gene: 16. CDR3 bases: TGTGCCAGAAGCCGAAAAAGAGGACAGGCGCGGGTCTCTGGAAACACCATATATTTT. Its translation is CARSRKRGQARVSGNTIYF.

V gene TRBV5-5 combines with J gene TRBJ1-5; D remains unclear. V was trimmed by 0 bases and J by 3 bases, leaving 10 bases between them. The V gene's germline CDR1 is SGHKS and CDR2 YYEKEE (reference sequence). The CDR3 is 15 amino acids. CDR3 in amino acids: CASSLGPRINQPQHF. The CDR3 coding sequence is TGTGCCAGCAGCTTGGGCCCGAGGATCAATCAGCCCCAGCATTTT.

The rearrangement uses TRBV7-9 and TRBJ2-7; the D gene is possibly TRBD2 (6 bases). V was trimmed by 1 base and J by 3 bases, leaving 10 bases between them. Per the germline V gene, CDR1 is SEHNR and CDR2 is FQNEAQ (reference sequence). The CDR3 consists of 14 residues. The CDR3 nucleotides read TGTGCCAGCAGCTTAGGGGACTCAGGCTACGAGCAGTACTTC. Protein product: CASSLGDSGYEQYF.

The CDR3 region is CSVHQGAGYGYTF. The CDR3 nucleotides read TGCAGCGTTCATCAGGGGGCGGGCTATGGCTACACCTTC. The chain recombines TRBV29-1 with TRBJ1-2, with 8 bases lining up with TRBD1. The V and J ends lost 5 bases and 4 bases, in that order; junction bases with no gene match: 6. The V gene's germline CDR1 is SQVTM and CDR2 ANQGSEA. The CDR3 has 13 amino acids.

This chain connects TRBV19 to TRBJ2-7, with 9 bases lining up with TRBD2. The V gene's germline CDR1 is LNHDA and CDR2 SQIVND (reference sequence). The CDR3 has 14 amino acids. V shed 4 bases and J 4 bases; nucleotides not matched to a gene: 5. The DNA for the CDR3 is TGTGCCAGTAGTACGGGACTAGCTGTATACGAGCAGTACTTC. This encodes CASSTGLAVYEQYF.

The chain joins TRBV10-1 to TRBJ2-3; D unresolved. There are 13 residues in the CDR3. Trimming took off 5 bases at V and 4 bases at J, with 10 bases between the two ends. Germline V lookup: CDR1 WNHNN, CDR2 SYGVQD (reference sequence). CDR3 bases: TGCGCCAGCAGTCCCCTCTTGGCAGATACGCAGTATTTT. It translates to CASSPLLADTQYF.

CDR3 sequence: CASSIRTGSVETQYF. CDR3 sequence (DNA): TGTGCCAGCAGCATCAGGACAGGGTCGGTAGAGACCCAGTACTTC. This chain connects TRBV11-2 to TRBJ2-5, with 8 nucleotides matching TRBD1. Looked up from germline, CDR1 is SGHAT and CDR2 is FQNNGV. The CDR3 is 15 residues long. V trimming: 5 bases; J trimming: 4 bases; junction bases outside the gene matches: 9.

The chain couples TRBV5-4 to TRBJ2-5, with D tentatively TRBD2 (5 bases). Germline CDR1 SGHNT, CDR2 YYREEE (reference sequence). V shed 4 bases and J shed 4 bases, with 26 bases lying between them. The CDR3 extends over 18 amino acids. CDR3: CASSTGVDFYTRTETQYF. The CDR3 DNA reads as TGTGCCAGCAGCACCGGGGTAGATTTTTATACGAGAACAGAGACCCAGTACTTC.

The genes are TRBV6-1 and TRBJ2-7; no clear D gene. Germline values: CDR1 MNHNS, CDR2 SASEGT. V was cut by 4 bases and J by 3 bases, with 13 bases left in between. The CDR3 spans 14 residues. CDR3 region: CASSVHVGNYEQYF. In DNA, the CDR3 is TGTGCCAGCAGTGTCCATGTGGGGAACTACGAGCAGTACTTC.

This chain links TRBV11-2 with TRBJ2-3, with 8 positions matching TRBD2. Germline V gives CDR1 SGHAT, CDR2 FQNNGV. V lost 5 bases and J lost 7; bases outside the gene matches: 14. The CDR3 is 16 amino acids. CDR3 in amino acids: CASSPRMGLVAHTQYF. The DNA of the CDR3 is TGTGCCAGCAGCCCTCGTATGGGACTAGTCGCCCATACGCAGTATTTT.

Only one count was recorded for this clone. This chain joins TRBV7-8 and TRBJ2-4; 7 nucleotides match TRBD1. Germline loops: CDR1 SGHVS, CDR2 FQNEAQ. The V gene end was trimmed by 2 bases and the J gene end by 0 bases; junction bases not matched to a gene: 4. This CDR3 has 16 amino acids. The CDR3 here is CASSLWDRLAKNIQYF. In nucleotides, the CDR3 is TGTGCCAGCAGCTTATGGGACAGACTAGCCAAAAACATTCAGTACTTC.

CDR3 loop: CATSRGKGYEQYF. CDR3 nucleotide sequence: TGTGCCACCAGCAGAGGAAAGGGCTACGAGCAGTACTTC. V is TRBV15 and J is TRBJ2-7; D is unclear. Trimming took off 1 base at V and 3 bases at J, with 7 bases between the two ends. The CDR3 extends over 13 amino acids. Germline values: CDR1 LNHNV, CDR2 YYDKDF (reference sequence).

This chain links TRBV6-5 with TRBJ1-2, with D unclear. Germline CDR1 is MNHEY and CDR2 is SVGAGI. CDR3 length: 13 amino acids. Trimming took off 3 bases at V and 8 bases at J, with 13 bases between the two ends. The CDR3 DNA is TGTGCCAGCAGTTATCCCGCGGGCCGGGGCTACACCTTC. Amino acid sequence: CASSYPAGRGYTF.

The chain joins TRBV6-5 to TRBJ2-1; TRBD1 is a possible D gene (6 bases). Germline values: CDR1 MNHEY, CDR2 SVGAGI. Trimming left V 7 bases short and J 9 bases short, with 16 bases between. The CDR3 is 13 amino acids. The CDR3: CASIPRGRAEQFF. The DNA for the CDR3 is TGTGCCAGCATCCCCAGGGGCCGGGCTGAGCAGTTCTTC.

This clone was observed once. DNA for the CDR3: TGTGCCAGCAGCTTAAATAGCGCCTACCAAGAGACCCAGTACTTC. Translating it yields CASSLNSAYQETQYF. The chain recombines TRBV11-3 with TRBJ2-5; D might be TRBD2 (5 bases). Germline V gene data show CDR1 as SGHNT and CDR2 as YENEEA. The ends were cut back, 2 bases at V and 0 bases at J, with 10 bases in the middle. CDR3 length equals 15 residues. Looking up the rest from reference TRBV11-3 and TRBJ2-5 gives the full variable domain: EAGVVQSPRYKIIEKKQPVAFWCNPISGHNTLYWYLQNLGQGPELLIRYENEEAVDDSQLPKDRFSAERLKGVDSTLKIQPAELGDSAVYLCASSLNSAYQETQYFGPGTRLLVL.

CDR3 DNA sequence: TGCAGCGTCCAGGGTACCACTGAAGCTTTCTTT. Translating gives CSVQGTTEAFF. V usage is TRBV29-1 and J usage is TRBJ1-1; D possibly corresponds to TRBD1 (5 bases). CDR3 length: 11 residues. The ends were cut back, 6 bases at V and 4 bases at J, with 9 bases in the middle. Germline V CDR1 and CDR2: SQVTM, ANQGSEA.

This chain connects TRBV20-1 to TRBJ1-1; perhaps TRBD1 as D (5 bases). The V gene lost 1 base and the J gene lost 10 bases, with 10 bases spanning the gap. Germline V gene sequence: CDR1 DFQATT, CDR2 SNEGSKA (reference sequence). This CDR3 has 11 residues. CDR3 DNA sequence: TGCAGTGCTAGAGGTATTGGGGGAGCTTTCTTT. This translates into CSARGIGGAFF.

CDR3 residues: CASSPGTGYEQYF. CDR3 DNA: TGTGCCAGCAGTCCCGGGACAGGCTACGAGCAGTACTTC. The chain carries TRBV6-6 and TRBJ2-7; 8 nucleotides agree with TRBD1. Germline CDR1 reads MNHNY; CDR2 reads SVGAGI (reference sequence). The V gene end was trimmed by 5 bases and the J gene end by 3 bases; junction bases not matched to a gene: 3. The CDR3 loop spans 13 amino acids.

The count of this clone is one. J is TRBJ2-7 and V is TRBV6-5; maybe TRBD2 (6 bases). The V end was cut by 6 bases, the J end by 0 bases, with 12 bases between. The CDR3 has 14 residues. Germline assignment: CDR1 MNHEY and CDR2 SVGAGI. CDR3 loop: CASRRDPSSYEQYF. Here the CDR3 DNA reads TGTGCCAGCAGGCGGGACCCTAGCTCCTACGAGCAGTACTTC.

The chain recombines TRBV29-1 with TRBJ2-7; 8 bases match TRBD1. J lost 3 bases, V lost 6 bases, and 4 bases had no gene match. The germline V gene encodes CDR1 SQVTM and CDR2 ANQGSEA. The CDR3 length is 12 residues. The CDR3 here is CSVNRGNYEQYF. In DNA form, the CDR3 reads TGCAGCGTCAACAGGGGGAACTACGAGCAGTACTTC.

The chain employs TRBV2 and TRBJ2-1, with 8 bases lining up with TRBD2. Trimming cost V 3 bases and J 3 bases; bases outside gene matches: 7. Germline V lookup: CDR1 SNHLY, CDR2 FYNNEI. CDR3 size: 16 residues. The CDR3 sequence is CASSELSGTGYNEQFF. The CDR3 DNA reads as TGTGCCAGCAGTGAGCTTAGCGGGACGGGCTACAATGAGCAGTTCTTC.

CDR3 DNA sequence: TGTGCCAGCAGTTACTCAGGGGTTAGCAATCAGCCCCAGCATTTT. It specifies CASSYSGVSNQPQHF. This chain uses TRBV28 with TRBJ1-5, with a weak D call TRBD1 (6 bases). CDR1 MDHEN and CDR2 SYDVKM come from the germline V gene. V gave up 4 bases and J gave up 0 bases, with 10 bases separating them. The CDR3 spans 15 residues. The full variable domain, with the rest looked up from reference TRBV28 and TRBJ1-5, is DVKVTQSSRYLVKRTGEKVFLECVQDMDHENMFWYRQDPGLGLRLIYFSYDVKMKEKGDIPEGYSVSREKKERFSLILESASTNQTSMYLCASSYSGVSNQPQHFGDGTRLSIL.